The rows below give T cell receptor beta chains drawn from one sample of a study of patients and donors after allogeneic stem cell transplantation. TCRdb recomputed calls from the RT-PCR reads with MiXCR, one row per CDR3 protein. The sample lists about 40,000 distinct CDR3 sequences; under 40% were seen once. The sample comprised blood, either unsorted or a sorted T cell fraction (not recorded which). The origin of the receptors is a human donor who was either an allogeneic HSCT recipient or a stem cell or donor lymphocyte infusion donor (not recorded which). It is not recorded whose cells these are; they may come from a transplant donor. The CDR3 runs from the conserved cysteine through the conserved F or W. The order of the fields is clone size, J gene, D gene, V gene, CDR3 protein, CDR3 DNA. The D gene is left open where the match is weak. The size of a clone is reported for some rows only, either as once, few or many, or as a class for expanded clones.

>-|TRBJ2-3|-|TRBV28
CASRPTTDTQYF
TGTGCCAGCAGGCCGACAACGGATACGCAGTATTTT
>few|TRBJ1-5|-|TRBV27
CASSFQAARNQPQHF
TGTGCCAGCAGTTTCCAAGCCGCACGCAATCAGCCCCAGCATTTT
>-|TRBJ1-2|-|TRBV20-1
CSARGPGEGYTF
TGCAGTGCTAGAGGACCAGGGGAAGGCTACACCTTC
>-|TRBJ2-1|-|TRBV28
CASSFSAVEQFF
TGTGCCAGCAGTTTCTCTGCCGTAGAGCAGTTCTTC
>few|TRBJ2-6|-|TRBV3-1
CASSQETGSGANVLTF
TGTGCCAGCAGCCAAGAGACGGGGTCTGGGGCCAACGTCCTGACTTTC
>-|TRBJ1-2|-|TRBV28
CASTLEAGANYGYTF
TGTGCCAGCACCTTGGAAGCTGGAGCTAACTATGGCTACACCTTC
>few|TRBJ1-4|TRBD1|TRBV20-1
CSARDLGQLPTNEKLFF
TGCAGTGCTAGAGATCTGGGACAGCTCCCAACTAATGAAAAACTGTTTTTT
>once|TRBJ2-1|-|TRBV29-1
CSARLPADEQFF
TGCAGCGCCCGACTACCGGCGGATGAGCAGTTCTTC
>-|TRBJ2-7|TRBD1|TRBV20-1
CSAGTGMEQYF
TGCAGTGCTGGGACAGGGATGGAGCAGTACTTC
>few|TRBJ2-1|-|TRBV12-3/TRBV12-4
CASRLGAALPNEQFF
TGTGCCAGCAGGTTGGGGGCCGCTCTACCCAATGAGCAGTTCTTC
>-|TRBJ2-7|TRBD2|TRBV12-3/TRBV12-4
CASSFSPGLAGYEQYF
TGTGCCAGCAGTTTTTCTCCGGGACTAGCGGGTTACGAGCAGTACTTC
>-|TRBJ1-1|-|TRBV10-1
CASSGRGTEAFF
TGCGCCAGCAGTGGGAGGGGGACTGAAGCTTTCTTT
>-|TRBJ2-5|-|TRBV5-6
CASSLLGAGETQYF
TGTGCCAGCAGCTTGCTCGGGGCGGGAGAGACCCAGTACTTC
>many|TRBJ1-1|TRBD1|TRBV9
CASSAGTVNTEAFF
TGTGCCAGCAGCGCCGGGACAGTTAACACTGAAGCTTTCTTT
>-|TRBJ2-1|-|TRBV20-1
CSARDRMAYEQFF
TGCAGTGCTAGAGATCGGATGGCCTATGAGCAGTTCTTC
>few|TRBJ2-3|-|TRBV20-1
CSARGMPDTQYF
TGCAGTGCTAGAGGAATGCCAGATACGCAGTATTTT
>-|TRBJ2-5|-|TRBV18
CASTPGGMGETQYF
TGTGCCAGCACCCCGGGCGGGATGGGAGAGACCCAGTACTTC
>-|TRBJ1-2|-|TRBV29-1
CSVASGFGDGYTF
TGCAGCGTTGCTTCTGGTTTCGGGGATGGCTACACCTTC
>few|TRBJ2-1|-|TRBV7-3
CASSPGRHNEQFF
TGTGCCAGCAGCCCCGGGCGTCACAATGAGCAGTTCTTC
>-|TRBJ2-7|-|TRBV20-1
CSASRSVSYEQYF
TGCAGTGCTAGTCGTAGCGTGTCCTACGAGCAGTACTTC
>-|TRBJ1-6|TRBD1|TRBV30
CAWSNPATGAGSPLHF
TGTGCCTGGAGTAATCCTGCGACAGGGGCAGGTTCACCCCTCCACTTT
>-|TRBJ2-1|-|TRBV4-3
CASSQDVLRQQFF
TGCGCCAGCAGCCAAGATGTCTTAAGGCAGCAGTTCTTC
>many|TRBJ1-5|-|TRBV12-3/TRBV12-4
CASSFRQGGRQPQHF
TGTGCCAGCAGTTTTCGGCAGGGCGGGAGGCAGCCCCAGCATTTT
>few|TRBJ1-1|-|TRBV29-1
CSVVIQGNTEAFF
TGCAGCGTTGTTATCCAGGGAAACACTGAAGCTTTCTTT
>few|TRBJ2-7|-|TRBV5-6
CASSLPLSYEQYF
TGTGCCAGCAGCTTACCCCTTTCCTACGAGCAGTACTTC
>-|TRBJ2-1|-|TRBV11-2
CASSRLEKHAEQFF
TGTGCCAGCAGCCGACTAGAAAAGCATGCTGAGCAGTTCTTC
>-|TRBJ1-1|-|TRBV10-1
CASSESRVTEAFF
TGCGCCAGCAGTGAGTCGAGGGTCACTGAAGCTTTCTTT
>-|TRBJ2-7|-|TRBV28
CASSGPPRDEQYF
TGTGCCAGCAGTGGGCCGCCCCGGGACGAGCAGTACTTC